One sample yielded the 14 T cell receptor beta chains listed below, sequenced in a study of post-analysis software for immune sequencing data. Notes on the study in general: Patients had higher frequencies than controls of about 5 TRBV segments, including TRBV5-6, TRBV5-1 and TRBV20-1.

No antigen is known for these receptors. The TCR beta cDNA libraries contained unique molecular identifiers. TCRdb re-derived calls from the PCR reads in MiXCR, one entry per CDR3 protein. This sample has some 370,000 distinct CDR3 sequences, with approximately 38% found just once. Sequencing was carried out using blood. The receptors shown here come from a girl aged 10-17 years with multiple sclerosis.

This sequence joins TRBV4-1 and TRBJ2-3, with D perhaps TRBD2 (7 bases). This CDR3 has 17 amino acids. Germline lookup yields CDR1 MGHRA and CDR2 YSYEKL. V was pared by 1 base and J by 3 bases, with 17 bases between. The CDR3 sequence is CASSQVLYGGQTDTQYF. The CDR3 DNA reads as TGCGCCAGCAGCCAAGTTTTATACGGGGGGCAGACAGATACGCAGTATTTT.

For the CDR3, the DNA is TGTGCCAGCGGTATGGGGGCGTTTGGGCAAGAGACCCAGTACTTC. Encoded protein: CASGMGAFGQETQYF. The rearrangement joins TRBV27 to TRBJ2-5, with a tentative D call TRBD1 (6 bases). Looked up from germline, CDR1 is MNHEY and CDR2 is SMNVEV (reference sequence). This CDR3 is built from 15 residues. V was trimmed by 8 bases and J by 2 bases, leaving 18 bases between them.

This clonotype was observed a few times. The J gene is TRBJ2-1, the V gene TRBV5-1, with D hard to call. V was trimmed by 3 bases and J by 13 bases, leaving 17 bases between them. Germline CDR1 SGHRS, CDR2 YFSETQ. This CDR3 has 13 amino acids. Written as DNA, the CDR3 is TGCGCCAGCAGCTCCTTGCTGGGTACGTCTCAGTTCTTC. Its protein product is CASSSLLGTSQFF.

The rearrangement joins TRBV7-3 to TRBJ1-1; D remains unclear. Germline V gene sequence: CDR1 SGHTA, CDR2 FQGTGA. This CDR3 spans 13 amino acids. The V gene lost 5 bases and the J gene lost 2 bases, with 9 bases spanning the gap. The chain's CDR3 is CASSTGPNTEAFF. For the CDR3, the DNA is TGTGCCAGCAGCACCGGACCTAACACTGAAGCTTTCTTT.

This clonotype was detected a few times. The chain combines TRBV3-1 with TRBJ2-2, with 8 bases matching TRBD1. J was trimmed by 6 bases and V by 1 base; bases with no gene match: 7. Per the germline V gene, CDR1 is LGHDT and CDR2 is YNNKEL (reference sequence). The CDR3 consists of 16 residues. The CDR3 nucleotides read TGTGCCAGCAGCCAAGTGGCAGGGGGCGCACCCGGGGAGCTGTTTTTT. Translation gives CASSQVAGGAPGELFF.

This clonotype was seen more than once but under ten times. The J gene is TRBJ1-1, the V gene TRBV28; D may be TRBD1 (5 bases). From germline, CDR1 is MDHEN and CDR2 SYDVKM. The length of the CDR3 is 14 residues. V dropped 8 bases and J dropped 5 bases, with 18 bases sitting between them. The CDR3 sequence: CASLRGAGRTEAFF. As DNA, the CDR3 is TGTGCCAGCTTACGTGGGGCAGGGAGGACTGAAGCTTTCTTT.

V and J are TRBV12-3 or TRBV12-4 and TRBJ1-6; no firm D call. This CDR3 contains 13 residues. Between the trimmed V and J ends, which lost 6 bases and 9 bases, there was a span of 12 bases. The CDR3 reads CASRYKYGSPLHF. CDR3 DNA: TGTGCCAGCAGATACAAATATGGTTCACCCCTCCACTTT.

CDR3 region: CASSLDGLGEQYF. CDR3 bases: TGTGCCAGCAGCTTAGATGGTCTGGGGGAGCAGTACTTC. The chain has TRBV7-3 and TRBJ2-7, with D uncertain. Trimming pared 2 bases from V and 7 bases from J, leaving 12 bases between. The CDR3 extends over 13 amino acids. In germline, CDR1 is SGHTA, CDR2 FQGTGA.

This clonotype was counted a few times. This CDR3 reads CASSQTGGYEKLFF. The CDR3, as DNA: TGCGCCAGCAGCCAAACAGGGGGGTATGAAAAACTGTTTTTT. V gene TRBV10-2 combines with J gene TRBJ1-4; 8 bases match TRBD1. The CDR3 runs to 14 residues. The V segment lost 6 bases and the J segment 6 bases; nucleotides outside the gene matches: 6. CDR1 and CDR2 (germline): WSHSY, SAAADI.

This chain links TRBV29-1 with TRBJ2-1; no clear D gene. The germline V gene encodes CDR1 SQVTM and CDR2 ANQGSEA. The V end lost 2 bases, the J end lost 9 bases, and 8 bases lay between the germline ends. The CDR3 covers 11 residues. In DNA form, the CDR3 reads TGCAGCGTTGAACGCCTCTTTGAGCAGTTCTTC. Its translation: CSVERLFEQFF.

V usage is TRBV12-3 or TRBV12-4 and J usage is TRBJ1-1, with 7 nucleotides matching TRBD1. The CDR3 sequence is 15 residues long. Losses at the gene ends were 1 base for V and 4 bases for J; bases not matched to a gene: 6. CDR3: CASSLGSHRGTEAFF. The CDR3 nucleotides read TGTGCCAGCAGTTTAGGGTCTCACAGGGGCACTGAAGCTTTCTTT.

The chain combines TRBV5-1 with TRBJ2-1; the match to TRBD1 covers 7 bases. J lost 5 bases, V lost 2 bases, and 7 bases had no gene match. The CDR3 totals 15 residues. Germline CDR1 is SGHRS and CDR2 is YFSETQ. CDR3 nucleotides: TGCGCCAGCAGCTTACAGGGGAAGGAAAACAATGAGCAGTTCTTC. Protein sequence: CASSLQGKENNEQFF. Full variable domain (missing parts from reference TRBV5-1 and TRBJ2-1): KAGVTQTPRYLIKTRGQQVTLSCSPISGHRSVSWYQQTPGQGLQFLFEYFSETQRNKGNFPGRFSGRQFSNSRSEMNVSTLELGDSALYLCASSLQGKENNEQFFGPGTRLTVL.

This clonotype was detected ten times or more. V and J are TRBV9 and TRBJ2-1, with a weak D call TRBD2 (7 bases). In germline, CDR1 is SGDLS, CDR2 YYNGEE. The CDR3 spans 13 residues. Trimming left V 3 bases short and J 9 bases short, with 13 bases between. In DNA form, the CDR3 reads TGTGCCAGCAGCGGTGGGGGGGCTAGTGAGCAGTTCTTC. It is translated as CASSGGGASEQFF.

V is TRBV7-2 and J is TRBJ1-1; tentative D call: TRBD1 (5 bases). The CDR3 sequence is 15 residues long. The germline V and J ends were trimmed by 5 bases and 1 base, with 14 bases remaining between them. Germline V CDR1 and CDR2: SGHTA, FQGNSA. CDR3 loop: CASSPLRGENTEAFF. The CDR3 DNA sequence: TGTGCCAGCAGCCCTCTACGGGGGGAGAACACTGAAGCTTTCTTT.